The 9 T cell receptor beta chains below all came from one sample that was sequenced in a study of T cells in Graves' hyperthyroidism and ophthalmopathy. RNA transcripts were the template for amplifying TCR beta CDR3 regions. TCR CDR3 regions were first amplified by RT-PCR with HTBI primers. TCRdb processed the multiplex PCR reads anew with MiXCR; each CDR3 protein has one entry. The sample contains about 600,000 distinct CDR3 sequences, 13% to 15% of which appear only once. Sequencing used blood. These receptors were collected from a woman under 30 with Graves' ophthalmopathy.

The chain employs TRBV19 and TRBJ2-5, with D perhaps assigned TRBD1 or TRBD2 (5 bases each). The CDR3 consists of 17 residues. V was shortened by 2 bases and J by 4 bases, with 20 bases between the two germline ends. CDR1 and CDR2 (germline): LNHDA, SQIVND (reference sequence). In nucleotides, the CDR3 is TGTGCCAGTAGTATACCTTTGGGCAGGGCTGGAGGAGAGACCCAGTACTTC. This translates into CASSIPLGRAGGETQYF.

The sample holds many counts of this clonotype. This sequence joins TRBV7-9 and TRBJ2-7; TRBD1 might be the D (5 bases). The germline V gene encodes CDR1 SEHNR and CDR2 FQNEAQ (reference sequence). This CDR3 contains 12 residues. The V and J ends lost 5 bases and 5 bases respectively, with 10 bases between them. The CDR3 DNA reads as TGTGCCAGCAGCCCAGGGTTTAACGAGCAGTACTTC. It translates to CASSPGFNEQYF.

This clonotype was recorded many times. The genes are TRBV3-1 and TRBJ2-1; tentatively, D is TRBD1 (5 bases). Germline V CDR1 and CDR2: LGHDT, YNNKEL (reference sequence). Trimming stripped 1 base from V and 2 bases from J, with 12 bases between. The CDR3 is 16 amino acids. CDR3 protein: CASSQGGHSPYNEQFF. CDR3 DNA sequence: TGTGCCAGCAGCCAAGGCGGACACTCACCCTACAATGAGCAGTTCTTC.

This clonotype was observed at least ten times. This chain uses TRBV28 with TRBJ1-3; maybe TRBD1 (6 bases). The CDR3 has 16 residues. Germline V lookup: CDR1 MDHEN, CDR2 SYDVKM. V lost 6 bases, J lost 4 bases, and 19 bases lay in between. The CDR3 coding sequence is TGTGCCAGCAGCGAATTTAGAGGGGGTCCCGGAAACACCATATATTTT. Translating gives CASSEFRGGPGNTIYF.

This clonotype was observed many times. The chain recombines TRBV30 with TRBJ1-1; D possibly corresponds to TRBD1 (5 bases). CDR1 is GTSNPN and CDR2 is SVGIG in the germline V gene (reference sequence). The CDR3 runs 16 residues. V lost 4 bases, J lost 4 bases, and 22 bases lay in between. The CDR3 reads CAWIPGTHGLGTEAFF. CDR3 nucleotide sequence: TGTGCCTGGATCCCCGGGACTCATGGATTGGGCACTGAAGCTTTCTTT. The complete variable domain, with remaining parts taken from reference TRBV30 and TRBJ1-1, reads SQTIHQWPATLVQPVGSPLSLECTVEGTSNPNLYWYRQAAGRGLQLLFYSVGIGQISSEVPQNLSASRPQDRQFILSSKKLLLSDSGFYLCAWIPGTHGLGTEAFFGQGTRLTVV.

This clonotype was seen many times. The gene calls are TRBV2 and TRBJ2-3; perhaps TRBD1 as D (6 bases). Trimming removed 6 bases from V and 0 bases from J, with 31 bases in between. There are 21 residues in the CDR3. Germline V gene lookup returns CDR1 SNHLY and CDR2 FYNNEI. CDR3 DNA sequence: TGTGCCAGCAGGGAACAGAACCCCAGGGGCTGGGACCCTCCTAGCACAGATACGCAGTATTTT. This sequence encodes CASREQNPRGWDPPSTDTQYF.

At least ten counts were recorded for this clonotype. This sequence joins TRBV2 and TRBJ2-5; possible D gene TRBD1, 6 bases. Per germline, CDR1 SNHLY and CDR2 FYNNEI. V was clipped by 5 bases and J by 1 base, with 14 bases between them. CDR3 length: 15 residues. CDR3 bases: TGTGCCAGCAGTCCAAGGACAGTAACCCAAGAGACCCAGTACTTC. Its protein is CASSPRTVTQETQYF. The whole variable domain, remainder taken from reference TRBV2 and TRBJ2-5, is EPEVTQTPSHQVTQMGQEVILRCVPISNHLYFYWYRQILGQKVEFLVSFYNNEISEKSEIFDDQFSVERPDGSNFTLKIRSTKLEDSAMYFCASSPRTVTQETQYFGPGTRLLVL.

This clonotype was recorded at least ten times. The V call is TRBV20-1, the J call TRBJ1-1; D possibly corresponds to TRBD1 (5 bases). The germline V gene encodes CDR1 DFQATT and CDR2 SNEGSKA (reference sequence). V lost 0 bases to trimming and J lost 12 bases, with 17 bases between them. This CDR3 is built from 13 residues. The CDR3: CSARDLGAVIPFF. The DNA of the CDR3 is TGCAGTGCTAGAGATCTCGGGGCGGTGATTCCTTTCTTT.

This clonotype showed up many times. The chain is built from TRBV10-3 and TRBJ2-5; D remains ambiguous. Germline V gene lookup returns CDR1 ENHRY and CDR2 SYGVKD. The CDR3 covers 15 residues. V lost 3 bases, J lost 3 bases, and 14 bases lay in between. The CDR3 coding sequence is TGTGCCATCAGTGACTCACAGCGTGGGGAAGAGACCCAGTACTTC. Its protein product is CAISDSQRGEETQYF.